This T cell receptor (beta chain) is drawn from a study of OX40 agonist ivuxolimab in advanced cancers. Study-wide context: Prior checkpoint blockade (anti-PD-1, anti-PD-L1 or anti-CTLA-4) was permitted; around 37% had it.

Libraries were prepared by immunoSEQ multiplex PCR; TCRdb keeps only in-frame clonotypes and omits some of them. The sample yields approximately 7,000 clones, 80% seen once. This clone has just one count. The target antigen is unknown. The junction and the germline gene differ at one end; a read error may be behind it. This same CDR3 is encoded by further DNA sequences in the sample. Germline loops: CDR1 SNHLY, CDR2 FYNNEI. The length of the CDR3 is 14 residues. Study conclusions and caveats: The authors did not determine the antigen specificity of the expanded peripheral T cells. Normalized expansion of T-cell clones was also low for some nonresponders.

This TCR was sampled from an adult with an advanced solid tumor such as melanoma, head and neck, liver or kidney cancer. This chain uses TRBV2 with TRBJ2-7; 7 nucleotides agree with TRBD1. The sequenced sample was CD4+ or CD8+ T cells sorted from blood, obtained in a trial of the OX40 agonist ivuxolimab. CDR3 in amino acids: CASSDGTEDYEQYF. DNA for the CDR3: TGCGCCAGCAGTGACGGGACAGAAGACTACGAGCAGTACTTC.